This section outlines one T cell receptor beta chain sequence together with its context. Its antigen is not known. CD4+CD25+CD127- Tregs, CD4+CD25- non-Tregs, CD4 and CD8 cells were sorted. From germline, CDR1 is SGHRS and CDR2 YFSETQ. This CDR3 region has 15 residues. The trim removed 0 bases at V and 0 bases at J, leaving 3 bases unmatched. The data were taken from a study of Tregs in tolerant kidney transplant recipients. Points from the study as a whole: Expanding Tregs on activated donor B cells appeared to best identify donor-specific TCRbeta clones. Changing PCR primers prevented nucleotide comparison between some patients' samples. Donor-specific Treg expansion exceeded global Treg expansion in tolerant patients, suggesting antigen drive.

Only in-frame clones appear in the TCRdb table, and some are missing; sequencing was by immunoSEQ multiplex PCR. This table holds about 78,000 clones, about 91% found once. The chain joins TRBV5-1 to TRBJ2-7; 7 bases map to TRBD2. The clonotype originates from a human donor who received a combined kidney and bone marrow transplant. Material: Tregs from blood, obtained before the transplant. This CDR3 is CASSLDTSDSYEQYF. CDR3 DNA sequence: TGCGCCAGCAGCTTGGATACTAGCGACTCCTACGAGCAGTACTTC.